This TCR beta chain was documented in a study of CD8 T cells in Susac syndrome. Background on the study: At the time their blood was drawn, patients with Susac syndrome were either therapy-naive, on corticosteroids (with some of them also receiving intravenous immunoglobulin), or on intravenous immunoglobulin alone.

V dropped 4 bases and J dropped 5; count of bases not matched to a gene: 8. CDR3 length: 14 residues. Germline V lookup: CDR1 KGHSH, CDR2 LQKENI. Study-level findings and limits: The study conceded that relatively few individuals underwent its TCR sequencing and HLA analysis.

TEMRA cells were FACS-enriched, and CD8+ and CD4+ T cells were isolated negatively. Points on this clonotype: The antigen is not known.

An input of roughly 0.45 to 1 ug of RNA was subjected to reverse transcription using random hexamers. Across 54 Vbeta and 13 Jbeta, immunoSEQ multiplex PCR amplified TCR beta CDR3. TCRdb reanalysed the immunoSEQ multiplex PCR reads using MiXCR and keeps one entry per CDR3 protein. The profile shows about 120,000 distinct CDR3 sequences, under 96% of them singletons. The chain is built from TRBV18 and TRBJ2-7; TRBD1 matches at 7 bases. The TCR originated in a human donor with Susac syndrome. Source material: CD4+ T cells from PBMCs. Written as DNA, the CDR3 is TGTGCCAGCTCACAACAGGGGCCGCCGGACGAGCAGTACTTC. The encoded protein is CASSQQGPPDEQYF.